The 15 T cell receptor beta chains below come from one sample, sequenced in a study of cytomegalovirus exposure and HLA in healthy donors. In the PCR, 60 Vbeta and 13 Jbeta primers were used. Assay used: immunoSEQ multiplex PCR; TCRdb lists only in-frame clones, some missing. The table has 80,000 to 100,000 clones, approximately 81% seen once. Specimen: PBMCs. These receptors all come from a male donor in good health and CMV-seropositive.

The chain carries TRBV10-1 and TRBJ1-2; 8 bases are shared with TRBD1. J gave up 2 bases and V 9 bases, and 8 bases lay outside the gene matches. CDR1 WNHNN and CDR2 SYGVQD come from the germline V gene (reference sequence). The CDR3 loop spans 14 amino acids. DNA for the CDR3: TGCGCCAGATGCCCACAGGGGGGGAACTATGGCTACACCTTC. Translating gives CARCPQGGNYGYTF.

V gene TRBV6-6 combines with J gene TRBJ2-2; maybe TRBD1 (5 bases). Germline V gene sequence: CDR1 MNHNY, CDR2 SVGAGI (reference sequence). The CDR3 consists of 16 residues. The V end was cut by 5 bases, the J end by 2 bases, with 15 bases between. CDR3 nucleotides: TGTGCCAGCAGTCTCGTAGGGGCCCCTAACACCGGGGAGCTGTTTTTT. Translation gives CASSLVGAPNTGELFF.

The gene calls are TRBV4-3 and TRBJ1-1, with TRBD1 matching 10 bases. This CDR3 contains 13 residues. Germline CDR1 is LGHNA and CDR2 is YSLEER. V lost 4 bases, J lost 7 bases, and 3 bases stayed unmatched. The CDR3 coding sequence is TGCGCCAGCAGCCTGGGACAGGGGCGTGAAGCTTTCTTT. This codes for CASSLGQGREAFF.

This sequence joins TRBV30 and TRBJ2-7; D ambiguous. The germline V gene encodes CDR1 GTSNPN and CDR2 SVGIG (reference sequence). The CDR3 spans 13 residues. V lost 2 bases, J lost 3 bases, and 11 bases lay in between. The CDR3 DNA is TGTGCCTGGAGTAAAGGCAGGAACTACGAGCAGTACTTC. This sequence encodes CAWSKGRNYEQYF.

This chain links TRBV2 with TRBJ1-3; D is unclear. V was trimmed by 2 bases and J by 1 base, leaving 12 bases between them. This CDR3 is 16 amino acids long. In germline, CDR1 is SNHLY, CDR2 FYNNEI. CDR3 DNA sequence: TGTGCCAGCAGTGAAATATCTCGGGGTTCTGGAAACACCATATATTTT. Protein product: CASSEISRGSGNTIYF.

J is TRBJ1-6 and V is TRBV27; tentative D call: TRBD1 (5 bases). Germline V lookup: CDR1 MNHEY, CDR2 SMNVEV (reference sequence). V was shortened by 2 bases and J by 10 bases, with 15 bases between the two germline ends. This CDR3 has 15 residues. The CDR3 bases are TGTGCCAGCAGTTTAAGGGGCAGGGCGAGCTCACCCCTCCACTTT. As protein: CASSLRGRASSPLHF.

V gene TRBV11-1 combines with J gene TRBJ2-5, with D perhaps matching TRBD1 (5 bases). Trimming took off 1 base at V and 1 base at J, with 13 bases between the two ends. This CDR3 is built from 16 residues. Germline assignment: CDR1 SGHAT and CDR2 FQDESV (reference sequence). In DNA, the CDR3 is TGTGCCAGCAGCTTAGGGGCAGGGCGCCTCCAAGAGACCCAGTACTTC. Amino acids: CASSLGAGRLQETQYF.

The CDR3 DNA follows: TGCAGCGTTGAACATACAGGGAACACTGAAGCTTTCTTT. Its protein product is CSVEHTGNTEAFF. The chain employs TRBV29-1 and TRBJ1-1; maybe TRBD1 (5 bases). Deletions cut 2 bases from V and 1 base from J, with 8 bases between. The CDR3 runs to 13 residues. Germline CDR1 SQVTM, CDR2 ANQGSEA.

Only a few counts were recorded for this clone. V is TRBV18 and J is TRBJ1-2; D gene uncertain. This CDR3 is built from 12 residues. Looked up from germline, CDR1 is KGHSH and CDR2 is LQKENI. V was shortened by 2 bases and J by 4 bases, with 5 bases between the two germline ends. The CDR3 DNA follows: TGTGCCAGCTCACCAAACTCCTATGGCTACACCTTC. Translating gives CASSPNSYGYTF.

The genes are TRBV7-2 and TRBJ2-1; TRBD2 aligns across 8 bases. From germline, CDR1 is SGHTA and CDR2 FQGNSA. The CDR3 length is 16 residues. Germline trimming cut 3 bases from V and 3 bases from J; bases unmatched to any gene: 7. The CDR3 sequence is CASSFVAGGYYNEQFF. CDR3 bases: TGTGCCAGCAGCTTTGTCGCGGGGGGCTACTACAATGAGCAGTTCTTC.

The CDR3 here is CASSFSADSNQPQHF. DNA for the CDR3: TGCGCCAGCAGCTTCTCGGCGGATAGCAATCAGCCCCAGCATTTT. The chain links TRBV5-1 to TRBJ1-5; no firm D call. The CDR3 contains 15 residues. Germline assignment: CDR1 SGHRS and CDR2 YFSETQ. V shed 2 bases and J shed 0 bases, with 9 bases lying between them.

The J gene is TRBJ2-7, the V gene TRBV30; D might be TRBD1 (5 bases). The CDR3 sequence is 12 residues long. Per the germline V gene, CDR1 is GTSNPN and CDR2 is SVGIG (reference sequence). Trimming shortened V by 3 bases and J by 3 bases, and 9 bases separated the two germline ends. In nucleotides, the CDR3 is TGTGCCTGGAGCGACAGTTACTACGAGCAGTACTTC. Amino acids: CAWSDSYYEQYF.

V is TRBV9 and J is TRBJ1-5, with D unresolved. Looked up from germline, CDR1 is SGDLS and CDR2 is YYNGEE. The CDR3 totals 15 residues. V shed 2 bases and J shed 4 bases, with 13 bases lying between them. This CDR3 reads CASSVQPGSNQPQHF. In DNA, the CDR3 is TGTGCCAGCAGCGTCCAACCGGGTTCTAATCAGCCCCAGCATTTT.

CDR3 DNA: TGTGCCGCAGGGGTAGATTCACCCCTCCACTTT. This gives the protein CAAGVDSPLHF. This rearrangement joins TRBV19 to TRBJ1-6; tentative D call: TRBD1 (6 bases). CDR3 length: 11 amino acids. Germline CDR1 reads LNHDA; CDR2 reads SQIVND (reference sequence). The V and J ends lost 11 bases and 8 bases respectively, with 10 bases between them.

This sequence joins TRBV6-4 and TRBJ2-1; no firm D call. CDR3 length: 8 residues. V shed 10 bases and J shed 14 bases, with 9 bases lying between them. Germline CDR1 MRHNA, CDR2 SNTAGT. The CDR3 DNA is TGTGCCACCTCACTGGAGTTCTTC. Amino acids: CATSLEFF.